This T cell receptor beta chain was retrieved from a study of OX40 agonist ivuxolimab in advanced cancers. Data came from immunoSEQ multiplex PCR; TCRdb stores just in-frame clones and leaves some out. Of nearly 110,000 clones listed, just over 90% are singletons. The CDR3 runs 14 residues. The V gene's germline CDR1 is MNHNY and CDR2 SVGAGI (reference sequence). V was clipped by 5 bases and J by 0 bases, with 11 bases between them. The TCR was taken from an adult with an advanced solid tumor such as melanoma, head and neck, liver or kidney cancer. This sample comprised CD4+ or CD8+ T cells sorted from blood, obtained in a trial of the OX40 agonist ivuxolimab. The chain joins TRBV6-6 to TRBJ2-7; a weak D match, TRBD1 (6 bases). Written as DNA, the CDR3 is TGTGCCAGCAGTCCACAGGGTTCCTCCTACGAGCAGTACTTC. This codes for CASSPQGSSYEQYF.